This passage covers 19 T cell receptor beta chains from one sample sequenced in a study of cytomegalovirus exposure and HLA in healthy donors. 13 Jbeta primers and 60 Vbeta primers were used for the PCR. The table came from immunoSEQ multiplex PCR; TCRdb's copy has only in-frame clones and leaves some out. The sample has some 180,000 clones, around 78% seen once. Sequencing used PBMCs. Receptors originate from a man aged 25 to 40 in good health and CMV-seronegative.

J is TRBJ2-5 and V is TRBV10-2; D is unresolved. CDR1 is WSHSY and CDR2 is SAAADI in the germline V gene. V was pared by 0 bases and J by 4 bases, with 9 bases between. The CDR3 has 14 residues. DNA of the CDR3: TGCGCCAGCAGTGAGTCGGAGCTCCGAGAGACCCAGTACTTC. This codes for CASSESELRETQYF.

The rearrangement joins TRBV18 to TRBJ2-5; the D gene is possibly TRBD1 (5 bases). Looked up from germline, CDR1 is KGHSH and CDR2 is LQKENI. Trimming left V 1 base short and J 3 bases short, with 6 bases between. This CDR3 region has 13 residues. CDR3 bases: TGTGCCAGCTCACCACAACAGGAAGAGACCCAGTACTTC. It specifies CASSPQQEETQYF. The whole variable domain, filled in from reference TRBV18 and TRBJ2-5, reads NAGVMQNPRHLVRRRGQEARLRCSPMKGHSHVYWYRQLPEEGLKFMVYLQKENIIDESGMPKERFSAEFPKEGPSILRIQQVVRGDSAAYFCASSPQQEETQYFGPGTRLLVL.

The V and J genes are TRBV18 and TRBJ2-2, with 11 bases lining up with TRBD1. From germline, CDR1 is KGHSH and CDR2 LQKENI. CDR3 length: 15 residues. V trimming: 6 bases; J trimming: 4 bases; junction bases outside the gene matches: 4. CDR3 region: CASSPGTGGTGELFF. Here the CDR3 DNA reads TGTGCCAGCTCCCCTGGGACAGGGGGCACCGGGGAGCTGTTTTTT.

The sample holds a few counts of this clone. The V and J genes are TRBV7-8 and TRBJ1-5; TRBD1 might be the D (5 bases). V lost 1 base to trimming and J lost 2 bases, with 9 bases between them. Per germline, CDR1 SGHVS and CDR2 FQNEAQ. CDR3 size: 15 residues. In DNA form, the CDR3 reads TGTGCCAGCAGCTTAGATGGGGCGCGCAATCAGCCCCAGCATTTT. It encodes CASSLDGARNQPQHF. The full variable domain, rest sourced from reference TRBV7-8 and TRBJ1-5, is GAGVSQSPRYKVAKRGQDVALRCDPISGHVSLFWYQQALGQGPEFLTYFQNEAQLDKSGLPSDRFFAERPEGSVSTLKIQRTQQEDSAVYLCASSLDGARNQPQHFGDGTRLSIL.

On this clone itself: This same CDR3 is encoded by further DNA sequences in the sample. The chain combines TRBV4-1 with TRBJ2-7; 8 bases line up with TRBD1. The V gene end was trimmed by 4 bases and the J gene end by 2 bases; junction bases not matched to a gene: 4. This CDR3 is 14 amino acids long. Germline V gene data show CDR1 as MGHRA and CDR2 as YSYEKL. The CDR3 nucleotides are TGCGCCAGCAGCCGAGGACAGGGTGCCTACGAGCAGTACTTC. Amino acids: CASSRGQGAYEQYF.

The chain has TRBV4-1 and TRBJ2-5, with D unresolved. V lost 0 bases and J lost 5, with 13 bases in between. In germline, CDR1 is MGHRA, CDR2 YSYEKL. The CDR3 runs 15 residues. CDR3 bases: TGCGCCAGCAGCCAAGAAGACTCGCAGATCGAGACCCAGTACTTC. This gives the protein CASSQEDSQIETQYF.

The chain combines TRBV9 with TRBJ1-5, with a possible D match to TRBD1 (5 bases). The CDR3 runs 15 residues. V lost 0 bases, J lost 3 bases, and 10 bases lay in between. Germline CDR1 and CDR2: SGDLS and YYNGEE. CDR3 residues: CASSVEGVPNQPQHF. CDR3 in DNA: TGTGCCAGCAGCGTAGAAGGGGTTCCCAATCAGCCCCAGCATTTT. Variable domain in full (rest from reference TRBV9 and TRBJ1-5): DSGVTQTPKHLITATGQRVTLRCSPRSGDLSVYWYQQSLDQGLQFLIQYYNGEERAKGNILERFSAQQFPDLHSELNLSSLELGDSALYFCASSVEGVPNQPQHFGDGTRLSIL.

This clone came up a few times. J is TRBJ2-3 and V is TRBV5-4; TRBD1 agrees at 9 bases. The germline V gene encodes CDR1 SGHNT and CDR2 YYREEE (reference sequence). There are 16 residues in the CDR3. The trim removed 4 bases at V and 1 base at J, leaving 7 bases unmatched. CDR3 loop: CASSMGQGLGTDTQYF. For the CDR3, the DNA is TGTGCCAGCAGCATGGGACAGGGCTTAGGCACAGATACGCAGTATTTT.

This clone occurred once. This chain uses TRBV6-6 with TRBJ1-5; D not resolved. V lost 2 bases and J 3 bases, leaving 8 bases between the germline ends. Germline CDR1 MNHNY, CDR2 SVGAGI (reference sequence). This CDR3 has 14 amino acids. The CDR3 loop is CASSYGPINQPQHF. The CDR3 region has the DNA TGTGCCAGCAGTTACGGGCCGATCAATCAGCCCCAGCATTTT.

J is TRBJ2-1 and V is TRBV11-2, with 12 bases fitting TRBD2. The CDR3 loop spans 16 amino acids. CDR1 and CDR2 (germline): SGHAT, FQNNGV. V shed 6 bases, J shed 5 bases, and the junction held 8 bases outside the gene matches. CDR3 DNA sequence: TGTGCCAGCAGTTCACTAGCGGGAGGCAGAAACAATGAGCAGTTCTTC. Translation gives CASSSLAGGRNNEQFF.

The chain links TRBV19 to TRBJ1-4, with a possible D match to TRBD1 (5 bases). Trimming left V 6 bases short and J 5 bases short, with 13 bases between. Germline CDR1 is LNHDA and CDR2 is SQIVND (reference sequence). The CDR3 is made up of 14 amino acids. The CDR3 is CASRAGPVNEKLFF. The CDR3 DNA follows: TGTGCCAGTAGGGCGGGACCAGTAAATGAAAAACTGTTTTTT. Full variable domain (remainder filled in from reference TRBV19 and TRBJ1-4): DGGITQSPKYLFRKEGQNVTLSCEQNLNHDAMYWYRQDPGQGLRLIYYSQIVNDFQKGDIAEGYSVSREKKESFPLTVTSAQKNPTAFYLCASRAGPVNEKLFFGSGTQLSVL.

The chain carries TRBV30 and TRBJ1-3; the D gene is possibly TRBD1 (6 bases). Germline V lookup: CDR1 GTSNPN, CDR2 SVGIG (reference sequence). The CDR3 has 15 amino acids. Deletions cut 0 bases from V and 0 bases from J, with 9 bases between. The CDR3 is CAWSVGTYSGNTIYF. For the CDR3, the DNA is TGTGCCTGGAGTGTCGGGACATACTCTGGAAACACCATATATTTT.

The chain joins TRBV9 to TRBJ2-1; 7 bases are a match to TRBD2. This CDR3 is built from 17 residues. Germline V lookup: CDR1 SGDLS, CDR2 YYNGEE. V shed 1 base and J 0 bases; nucleotides not matched to a gene: 7. CDR3 loop: CASSVRLAGVSYNEQFF. The CDR3, as DNA: TGTGCCAGCAGCGTAAGACTAGCAGGAGTCTCCTACAATGAGCAGTTCTTC.

This clone was seen just once. This chain connects TRBV9 to TRBJ1-1, with unresolved D. Germline V gene lookup returns CDR1 SGDLS and CDR2 YYNGEE. V gave up 4 bases and J gave up 2 bases, with 9 bases separating them. The CDR3 runs to 13 residues. CDR3 nucleotides: TGTGCCAGCAGCCCACACAGCAACACTGAAGCTTTCTTT. Amino acids: CASSPHSNTEAFF.

This clone has more than one count but fewer than ten. V and J are TRBV29-1 and TRBJ2-5; 11 positions match TRBD1. Germline values: CDR1 SQVTM, CDR2 ANQGSEA. V shed 7 bases and J 5 bases; nucleotides not matched to a gene: 18. The CDR3 consists of 17 residues. This chain's CDR3 is CSAQSITGTGGWETQYF. The CDR3, as DNA: TGCAGCGCTCAGAGTATTACCGGGACAGGGGGTTGGGAGACCCAGTACTTC.

About this clone: One end of the junction is discordant with germline, which a read error may explain. The identical CDR3 is also encoded by other nucleotide sequences in the sample. This chain joins TRBV25-1 and TRBJ2-2; 10 bases align to TRBD2. This CDR3 spans 16 amino acids. Germline CDR1 and CDR2: MGHDK and SYGVNS. CDR3 sequence (DNA): TGTGCCAGCAGCCCCCAAGCGGGAGGGCTCACCGGAGAGCTGTTTTTT. Translating it yields CASSPQAGGLTGELFF.

About this clone itself: Different DNA sequences within this sample yield the same CDR3. The genes are TRBV29-1 and TRBJ2-7; 11 bases are a match to TRBD2. The germline V gene encodes CDR1 SQVTM and CDR2 ANQGSEA. The CDR3 extends over 14 amino acids. J lost 3 bases, V lost 4 bases, and 5 bases had no gene match. The CDR3, as DNA: TGCAGCGTTGGCGGACTAGCGGGCCTCTACGAGCAGTACTTC. As protein: CSVGGLAGLYEQYF.

This chain links TRBV7-3 with TRBJ2-2; perhaps TRBD2 as D (6 bases). Trimming cost V 5 bases and J 2 bases, with 12 bases left between them. The CDR3 has 15 amino acids. The germline CDR1 and CDR2 sequences are SGHTA and FQGTGA. The CDR3, as DNA: TGTGCCAGCAGCCTTGGGGCGGGAAACACCGGGGAGCTGTTTTTT. Translated: CASSLGAGNTGELFF. The whole variable domain, filled in from reference TRBV7-3 and TRBJ2-2, reads GAGVSQTPSNKVTEKGKYVELRCDPISGHTALYWYRQSLGQGPEFLIYFQGTGAADDSGLPNDRFFAVRPEGSVSTLKIQRTERGDSAVYLCASSLGAGNTGELFFGEGSRLTVL.

The chain recombines TRBV6-5 with TRBJ2-2; D is ambiguous. Deletions cut 5 bases from V and 3 bases from J, with 10 bases between. The length of the CDR3 is 14 residues. CDR1 MNHEY and CDR2 SVGAGI come from the germline V gene. This chain's CDR3 is CASSVVFDTGELFF. The CDR3 nucleotides read TGTGCCAGCAGTGTAGTATTTGACACCGGGGAGCTGTTTTTT.